The subject of this entry is one TCR beta chain. Profiled with immunoSEQ multiplex PCR; TCRdb holds only in-frame clones, not every one. There are about 200,000 clones in the sample; 75% to 85% occur only once, and around 8% lies in the top ten. The sample originates from a study of blood T cell repertoires in COVID-19. The V gene lost 4 bases and the J gene lost 2 bases, with 11 bases spanning the gap. The CDR3 loop spans 14 amino acids. Germline values: CDR1 LGHDT, CDR2 YNNKEL (reference sequence). The sample was peripheral blood. This sequence originates from a woman older than 75 with COVID-19, enrolled during active disease. This chain links TRBV3-1 (or the pseudogene TRBV3-2) with TRBJ1-2; D is uncertain. As DNA, the CDR3 is TGTGCCAGCAGCCCGCCGTTAACAAACTATGGCTACACCTTC. Encoded protein: CASSPPLTNYGYTF.